One and the same sample provided the 18 T cell receptor beta chains below, sequenced in a study of blood T cells in healthy people across ages. A second about 7 to 12 cycle PCR used barcoded and J-beta primers. Via MiXCR, TCRdb re-called the 5' RACE reads, giving one row per CDR3 protein. The data show about 630,000 distinct CDR3 sequences, around 21% seen once. Sequencing was carried out using blood. The receptors stem from a man between 65 and 85 years old in good health.

J is TRBJ2-5 and V is TRBV6-5; D is unresolved. In germline, CDR1 is MNHEY, CDR2 SVGAGI. The CDR3 totals 13 residues. V lost 0 bases and J lost 4, with 6 bases in between. The CDR3 spells CASSYSVRETQYF. The DNA of the CDR3 is TGTGCCAGCAGTTACTCGGTCCGAGAGACCCAGTACTTC.

This sequence joins TRBV4-2 and TRBJ1-4, with D uncertain. There are 15 residues in the CDR3. V lost 1 base to trimming and J lost 4 bases, with 10 bases between them. CDR1 and CDR2 from the germline V gene are LGHNA and YNFKEQ. This CDR3 reads CASSQGSSHNEKLFF. The CDR3 DNA reads as TGTGCCAGCAGCCAAGGTTCCAGTCATAATGAAAAACTGTTTTTT.

This sequence joins TRBV6-6 and TRBJ1-2; TRBD1 is a possible D gene (5 bases). CDR3 length equals 14 residues. Trimming left V 0 bases short and J 8 bases short, with 13 bases between. CDR1 MNHNY and CDR2 SVGAGI come from the germline V gene (reference sequence). The CDR3 region is CASSYSPGAGGYTF. The CDR3 nucleotides read TGTGCCAGCAGTTACTCGCCCGGGGCGGGGGGCTACACCTTC.

The sample holds a few counts of this clonotype. The chain has TRBV4-3 and TRBJ2-1; no reliable D call. The V and J ends lost 2 bases and 8 bases respectively, with 13 bases between them. Germline V CDR1 and CDR2: LGHNA, YSLEER. The CDR3 runs to 14 residues. In DNA, the CDR3 is TGCGCCAGCAGCCAATTCCGAGAGGACGATGAGCAGTTCTTC. Encoded protein: CASSQFREDDEQFF.

This clonotype was detected ten times or more. The chain couples TRBV7-9 to TRBJ2-1; tentatively, D is TRBD2 (6 bases). The germline gives CDR1 SEHNR, CDR2 FQNEAQ (reference sequence). The CDR3 spans 14 residues. V shed 0 bases and J shed 9 bases, with 12 bases lying between them. The CDR3 is CASSLAALAGEQFF. Here the CDR3 DNA reads TGTGCCAGCAGCTTAGCCGCACTAGCTGGTGAGCAGTTCTTC.

The chain employs TRBV28 and TRBJ2-5; D gene unclear. With 1 base removed from V and 5 bases from J, the gap between germline ends came to 14 bases. There are 15 residues in the CDR3. CDR1 is MDHEN and CDR2 is SYDVKM in the germline V gene. The CDR3 bases are TGTGCCAGCAGTTTATTGGGCCCCAGAAGGGAGACCCAGTACTTC. Translating it yields CASSLLGPRRETQYF.

Many counts were recorded for this clonotype. The V gene is TRBV7-9, the J gene TRBJ1-4; tentatively, D is TRBD1 (5 bases). CDR1 and CDR2 (germline): SEHNR, FQNEAQ (reference sequence). Trimming took off 8 bases at V and 5 bases at J, with 15 bases between the two ends. The CDR3 length is 14 residues. The CDR3 region has the DNA TGTGCCAGCGGAGGAGGGACCGAGAATGAAAAACTGTTTTTT. Translated: CASGGGTENEKLFF.

In regard to this clonotype: Since a much larger clone is just one base distant, this may be a read error. The conserved phenylalanine or tryptophan is not found at the CDR3 terminus, so this likely reflects a read error. The limits of the CDR3 on the DNA are not certain, so only TCRdb's listed CDR3 is given. The chain recombines TRBV5-1 with TRBJ2-4; whether TRBD1, the table's D call, matches the DNA was not checked. The CDR3 length equals 8 residues, ends included. Germline V gene sequence: CDR1 SGHRS, CDR2 YFSETQ. The chain's CDR3 is CASSLQGL.

The chain has TRBV6-5 and TRBJ2-1; no firm D call. Looked up from germline, CDR1 is MNHEY and CDR2 is SVGAGI. This CDR3 region has 13 residues. The ends were cut back, 2 bases at V and 4 bases at J, with 6 bases in the middle. This CDR3 reads CASSYDEYNEQFF. CDR3 bases: TGTGCCAGCAGTTACGATGAATACAATGAGCAGTTCTTC.

V gene TRBV5-1 combines with J gene TRBJ1-4, with 7 bases aligning to TRBD1. The CDR3 loop spans 16 amino acids. Germline V CDR1 and CDR2: SGHRS, YFSETQ. V dropped 2 bases and J dropped 3; count of bases not matched to a gene: 7. CDR3 in amino acids: CASSFLGQASNEKLFF. The CDR3 DNA is TGCGCCAGCAGCTTTCTCGGACAGGCATCTAATGAAAAACTGTTTTTT.

The V and J genes are TRBV3-1 and TRBJ2-5, with 7 bases identical to TRBD2. CDR1 and CDR2 from the germline V gene are LGHDT and YNNKEL (reference sequence). Losses at the gene ends were 0 bases for V and 5 bases for J; bases not matched to a gene: 9. The CDR3 contains 16 residues. CDR3 bases: TGTGCCAGCAGCCAAGAACTTGGCGGGAGACGGGAGACCCAGTACTTC. Translation: CASSQELGGRRETQYF.

The chain combines TRBV7-2 with TRBJ2-5; D may match TRBD1 or TRBD2 (5 bases each). The germline V gene encodes CDR1 SGHTA and CDR2 FQGNSA. The CDR3 length is 16 residues. The V gene lost 0 bases and the J gene lost 2 bases, with 13 bases spanning the gap. Here the CDR3 DNA reads TGTGCCAGCAGCTTAGCCCCGGGGCTAGTTCAAGAGACCCAGTACTTC. Its protein is CASSLAPGLVQETQYF.

The chain joins TRBV7-2 to TRBJ1-6, with unresolved D. Trimming removed 0 bases at V and 6 bases at J, with 9 bases between. The CDR3 sequence is 15 residues long. Germline V lookup: CDR1 SGHTA, CDR2 FQGNSA. This CDR3 reads CASSLAGSFNSPLHF. The CDR3, as DNA: TGTGCCAGCAGCTTAGCGGGCAGCTTTAATTCACCCCTCCACTTT.

V is TRBV7-6 and J is TRBJ2-7; D call uncertain. The V and J ends lost 6 bases and 1 base respectively, with 10 bases between them. The CDR3 covers 13 residues. Germline-derived CDR1 and CDR2 are SGHVS and FNYEAQ. The CDR3 nucleotides are TGTGCCAGCAGTAACGAGTGGTCCTACGAGCAGTACTTC. This gives the protein CASSNEWSYEQYF.

The V and J genes are TRBV3-1 and TRBJ2-1; 7 bases line up with TRBD2. The J call may not be correct, given that the DNA end is closer to TRBJ2-7. CDR1 is LGHDT, CDR2 YNNKEL, per germline (reference sequence). The CDR3 totals 15 residues. CDR3 in DNA: TGTGCCAGCAGCCAACGCGGGAGTCTTTCCTACGAGCAGTACTTC. This gives the protein CASSQRGSLSYEQYF.

This chain connects TRBV24-1 to TRBJ1-1, with D perhaps matching TRBD1 (6 bases). V shed 4 bases and J shed 6 bases, with 11 bases lying between them. This CDR3 has 13 residues. From germline, CDR1 is KGHDR and CDR2 SFDVKD. The CDR3 DNA follows: TGTGCCACCAGTGAGGGGGCCGCGGCTGAAGCTTTCTTT. It encodes CATSEGAAAEAFF.

This clonotype was picked up many times. The chain combines TRBV6-5 with TRBJ2-5; D ambiguous. Germline CDR1 is MNHEY and CDR2 is SVGAGI. The CDR3 is made up of 14 amino acids. V was shortened by 7 bases and J by 5 bases, with 17 bases between the two germline ends. CDR3 loop: CASTKVGEEETQYF. CDR3 bases: TGTGCCAGCACCAAAGTTGGTGAGGAGGAGACCCAGTACTTC.

V usage is TRBV6-5 and J usage is TRBJ1-1; possible D gene TRBD1, 5 bases. The CDR3 length is 14 residues. Trimming removed 6 bases from V and 1 base from J, with 12 bases in between. Per the germline V gene, CDR1 is MNHEY and CDR2 is SVGAGI. This CDR3 is CASSHHRGNTEAFF. In nucleotides, the CDR3 is TGTGCCAGCAGCCACCATAGGGGGAACACTGAAGCTTTCTTT.